This entry concerns a single T cell receptor (beta chain). Then a second PCR, running roughly 7 to 11 cycles, was carried out with a sample-barcoded 5' primer and a J-beta primer mix. In TCRdb, the 5' RACE reads were re-called with MiXCR into one record per CDR3 protein. The sample includes fewer than 900,000 distinct CDR3 sequences, about 36% of them seen just once. The data originate from a study of blood T cells in healthy people across ages. Extractions gave at least 5 micrograms of total RNA per sample. The CDR3 extends over 15 amino acids. Trimming removed 6 bases from V and 3 bases from J, with 17 bases in between.

The V call is TRBV12-3 or TRBV12-4, the J call TRBJ1-1; possible D gene TRBD1, 6 bases. This TCR derives from a man in his late teens or twenties in good health. Sequencing was done on a sample of blood. The CDR3 loop reads CASSPGGEVDTEAFF. The CDR3 DNA reads TGTGCCAGCAGCCCTGGGGGCGAGGTAGACACTGAAGCTTTCTTT.